This T cell receptor beta chain was found in a study of T cell responses to AZD1222 COVID-19 vaccine (dated by TCRdb to the early 2020s). Regarding the complete study: Because spike-specific TCR depth and breadth did not differ between the two schedules, AZD1222 recipients who got a second dose at roughly 4 weeks were pooled with those who got a second dose at roughly 12 weeks. Enrollment into the trials was organized by age into subgroups of 18-55, 56-69 and 70-plus years, and those subgroups contained approximately 160, 26 and 62 TCR-sequenced participants, respectively. TCR sequencing was performed for 230 to 250 trial participants, of whom 200 to 210 were given two doses of AZD1222 and around 26 were given two doses of MenACWY control vaccine. Here is what the overall study found, with its caveats: Participants were mostly white British, with more females than males. The authors suggested clonal diversity may have been underestimated. In the small 56-69-year group, the increase in depth fell short of significance, most likely because of low power. The whole spike protein was spanned by vaccine-associated CD4 TCRs, and dominant responses were seen in regions 160-218 and 743-854. Because no day 14 peak-response samples were available, the repertoires could be characterized only after the peak T cell response. After two AZD1222 doses, spike-specific TCR breadth and depth were significantly higher than at day 0 and than in MenACWY recipients. Epitopes outside the regions mutated in the B.1.351 and B.1.1.7 variants were reportedly recognized by nearly half of the unique spike-specific TCRs. Conclusions about previously exposed vaccinees were limited because only six AZD1222 recipients were SARS-CoV-2 seropositive at baseline.

The time point label, as the study defines it: baseline before first vaccination. Samples from vaccinated people were obtained from the UK trials COV001 and COV002, which included a single-blind randomized controlled phase 2/3 trial of AZD1222 (ChAdOx1 nCoV-19) in healthy adults. Trial participant PBMC samples were collected at day 0 and day 28 after the second dose for TCRbeta chain sequencing. There are 11 amino acids in the CDR3, from cysteine to phenylalanine inclusive. The kept DNA is CDR3 alone, 33 bases in frame from the first base. Between the V and J ends, shortened by 6 bases and 2 bases respectively, the junction contains 5 bases. Looking up the germline V gene yields CDR1 MDHEN and CDR2 SYDVKM. With respect to this clone: It lacks a known antigen. Base qualities are not recorded, but no much larger clone differs from it by a single base.

The CDR3 regions of human TCRbeta chains were subjected to immunosequencing. Regarding the original processing steps: Repertoire TCRs were checked for matches against a reference library of SARS-CoV-2-specific TCRs that had been generated using the MIRA antigen-specificity platform. Breadth was defined as the fraction of unique TCRs that were SARS-CoV-2-associated, and depth was defined as the fraction of total T cells that were SARS-CoV-2-associated. Using the MIRA data, every spike-specific TCR was mapped to the spike region that the TCR reacted to and assigned to either a CD4 or a CD8 class. Log10-transformed breadth and depth values were compared by one-way ANOVA with Sidak's multiple comparisons tests. Entries here come from immuneACCESS through TCRdb and include only in-frame sequences with V and J called. Some clones fail to appear in such tables; in the studies checked, an unresolved V gene covers under half of the shortfall, and the cause of the remainder is unknown. V, J and clone size are taken as reported in that table, and D and trimming were inferred from the DNA itself. The sample yields approximately 120,000 clones; 90% were counted once. The ten biggest clones cover around 6.9% of the sample.

This receptor chain uses TRBV28 and TRBJ2-7; the D gene cannot be named for sure. The clonotype originates from an adult in good health. This material consisted of peripheral blood, taken on day 0 of AZD1222 vaccination. The nucleotide sequence reads TGTGCCAGCAGCGCCCCCTACGAGCAGTACTTC. Translated, it gives CASSAPYEQYF.